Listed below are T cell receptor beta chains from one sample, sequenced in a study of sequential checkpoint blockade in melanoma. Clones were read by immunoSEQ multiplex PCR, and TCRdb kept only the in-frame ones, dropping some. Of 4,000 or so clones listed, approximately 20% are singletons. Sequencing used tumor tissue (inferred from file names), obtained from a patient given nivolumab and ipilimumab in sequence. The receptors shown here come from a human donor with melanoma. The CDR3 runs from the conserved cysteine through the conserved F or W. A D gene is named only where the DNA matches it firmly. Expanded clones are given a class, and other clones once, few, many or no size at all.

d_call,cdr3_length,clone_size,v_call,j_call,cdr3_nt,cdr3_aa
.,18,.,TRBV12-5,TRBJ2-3,TGTGCTAGTGGTTTGGTAACCCAGGGGGGGATACAGCCAGATACGCAGTATTTT,CASGLVTQGGIQPDTQYF
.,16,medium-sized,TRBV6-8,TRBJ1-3,TGTGCCAGCAGTTACTCCCAGGGATCCTCTGGAAACACCATATATTTT,CASSYSQGSSGNTIYF
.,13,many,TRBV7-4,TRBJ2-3,TGTGCCAGCGGGCAGGGGAGCACAGATACGCAGTATTTT,CASGQGSTDTQYF
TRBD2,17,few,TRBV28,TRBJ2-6,TGTGCCAGCAGTCCCGGGGGACTAGCGACCGGGGCCAACGTCCTGACTTTC,CASSPGGLATGANVLTF
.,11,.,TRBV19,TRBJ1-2,TGTGCCAGTCGGACATCGGCTGGCTACACCTTC,CASRTSAGYTF
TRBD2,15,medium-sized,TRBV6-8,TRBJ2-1,TGTGCCAGCAGGCTACTAGCGGGAGCCTACAATGAGCAGTTCTTC,CASRLLAGAYNEQFF
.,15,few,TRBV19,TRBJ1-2,TGTGCCAGTAGAGAACCAGGGGAAAGGAGCTATGGCTACACCTTC,CASREPGERSYGYTF
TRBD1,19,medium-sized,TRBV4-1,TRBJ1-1,TGCGCCAGCAGCCACGTACCTACAGGGGGCGTTTTGATGAACACTGAAGCTTTCTTT,CASSHVPTGGVLMNTEAFF
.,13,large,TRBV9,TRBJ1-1,TGTGCCAGCAGCGTAGAGTGGAGCACTGAAGCTTTCTTT,CASSVEWSTEAFF
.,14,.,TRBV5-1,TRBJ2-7,TGCGCCAGCAGCCCCCGGGACCCTACCTACGAGCAGTACTTC,CASSPRDPTYEQYF
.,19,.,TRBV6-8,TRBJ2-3,TGTGCCAGCAGTTACGACACGTTCACCGGGACACCAACCACAGATACGCAGTATTTT,CASSYDTFTGTPTTDTQYF
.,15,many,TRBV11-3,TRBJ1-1,TGTGCCAGCAGCTTGGTGGTCGGCATGAACACTGAAGCTTTCTTT,CASSLVVGMNTEAFF
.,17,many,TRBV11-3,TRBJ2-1,TGTGCCAGCAGCCTCACGGTGGCAGGGAGATCCTACAATGAGCAGTTCTTC,CASSLTVAGRSYNEQFF
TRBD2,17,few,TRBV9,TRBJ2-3,TGTGCCAGCAGTCAGGGGACTAGCGGGGGCCACGGGGGTACGCAGTATTTT,CASSQGTSGGHGGTQYF
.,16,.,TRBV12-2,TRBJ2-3,TGTGCAAGTCGCGACAGACTAGCGGGGTTCACAGATACGCAGTATTTT,CASRDRLAGFTDTQYF
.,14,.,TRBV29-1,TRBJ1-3,TGCAGCGTTGGGCTAGGGCACTCTGGAAACACCATATATTTT,CSVGLGHSGNTIYF
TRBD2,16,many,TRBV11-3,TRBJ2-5,TGTGCCAGCAGCTTCGGACTAGCGGGGGTCGGGGAGACCCAGTACTTC,CASSFGLAGVGETQYF
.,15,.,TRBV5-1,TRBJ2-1,TGCGCCAGCAGCTTGGTCGGGGGAGCCTACAATGAGCAGTTCTTC,CASSLVGGAYNEQFF
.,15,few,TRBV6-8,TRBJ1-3,TGTGCCAGCAGACAGGGATCAACCTCTGGAAACACCATATATTTT,CASRQGSTSGNTIYF
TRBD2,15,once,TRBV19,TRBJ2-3,TGTGCCAGTAGTAGGCTAGCGGCTATCACAGATACGCAGTATTTT,CASSRLAAITDTQYF
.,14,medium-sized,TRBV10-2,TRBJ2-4,TGCGCCAGCAGGGACTATTTTGCCAAAAACATTCAGTACTTC,CASRDYFAKNIQYF
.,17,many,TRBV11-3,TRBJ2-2,TGTGCCAGCAGCACTTCCCTTCTAGCGCGTGACACCGGGGAGCTGTTTTTT,CASSTSLLARDTGELFF
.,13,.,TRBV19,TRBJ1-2,TGTGCCAGTAGCCCCAGTGTGATTTTCGACTACACCTTC,CASSPSVIFDYTF
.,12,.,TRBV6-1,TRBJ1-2,TGTGCCATCAGTGAAGCAGAGTATGGCTACACCTTC,CAISEAEYGYTF
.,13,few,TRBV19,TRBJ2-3,TGTGCCAGCAGCTATGGAGGCACAGATACGCAGTATTTT,CASSYGGTDTQYF
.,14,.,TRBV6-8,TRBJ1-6,TGTGCCAGCAGTGGAAGACAGCCGAACTCACCCCTCCACTTT,CASSGRQPNSPLHF
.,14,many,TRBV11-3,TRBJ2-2,TGTGCCAGCAGCCCATCGCGGGGAACCGGGGAGCTGTTTTTT,CASSPSRGTGELFF
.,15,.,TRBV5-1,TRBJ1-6,TGCGCCAGCAGCAGGACAGTGAATCATAATTCACCCCTCCACTTT,CASSRTVNHNSPLHF
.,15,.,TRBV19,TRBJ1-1,TGTGCCAGTAGTAACTTACAGGCAATCAACACTGAAGCTTTCTTT,CASSNLQAINTEAFF
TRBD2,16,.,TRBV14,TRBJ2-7,TGTGCCAGCAGTCAACGACTAGCGGGGATCTCCTACGAGCAGTACTTC,CASSQRLAGISYEQYF
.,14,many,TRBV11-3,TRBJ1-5,TGTGCCAGCAGCTTAGGCCCCCCACCCCAGCCCCAGCATTTT,CASSLGPPPQPQHF
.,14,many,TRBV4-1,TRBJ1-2,TGCGCCAGCAGCCAAGATGGGGGTGAAGATGGCTACACCTTC,CASSQDGGEDGYTF
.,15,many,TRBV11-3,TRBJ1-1,TGTGCCAGCAGCTCAAGGGTAGCGAAGAACACTGAAGCTTTCTTT,CASSSRVAKNTEAFF
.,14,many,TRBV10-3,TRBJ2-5,TGTGCCATCAGTGAGTCGTTTGAGGGTGCGACCCAGTACTTC,CAISESFEGATQYF
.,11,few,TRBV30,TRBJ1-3,TGTGCCTGGATCGAGGGAAACACCATATATTTT,CAWIEGNTIYF
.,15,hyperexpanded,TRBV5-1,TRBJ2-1,TGCGCCAGCAGCCTAAACTCCGGGACGCGGAATGAGCAGTTCTTC,CASSLNSGTRNEQFF
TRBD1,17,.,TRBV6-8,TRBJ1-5,TGTGCCAGCAGTAAAGACAGGGGGCCATCGGGAAATCAGCCCCAGCATTTT,CASSKDRGPSGNQPQHF
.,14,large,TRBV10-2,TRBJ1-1,TGCGCCAGCAGTTACAGTGTGACGAACACTGAAGCTTTCTTT,CASSYSVTNTEAFF
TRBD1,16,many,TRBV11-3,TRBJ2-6,TGTGCCAGCAGCCAGGGGGTTGGTCTTGGGGCCAACGTCCTGACTTTC,CASSQGVGLGANVLTF
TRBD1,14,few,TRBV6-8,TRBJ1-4,TGTGCCAGCAGTCCCGGGACAGGTATAGGAAAACTGTTTTTT,CASSPGTGIGKLFF
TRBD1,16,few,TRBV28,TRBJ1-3,TGTGCCAGCAGTCTTCAGGGGGCGGTTATAGGAAACACCATATATTTT,CASSLQGAVIGNTIYF
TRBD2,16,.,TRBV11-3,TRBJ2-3,TGTGCCAGCAGCCTTACCGGACTAGCGGGCACAGATACGCAGTATTTT,CASSLTGLAGTDTQYF
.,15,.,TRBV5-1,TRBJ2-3,TGCGCCAGCAGCTTTTTTAGACAGAGTTCAGATACGCAGTATTTT,CASSFFRQSSDTQYF
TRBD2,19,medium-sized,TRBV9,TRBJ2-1,TGTGCCAGCAGCGTAGTCTCAGGCGGGACTATCAGCTCCTACAATGAGCAGTTCTTC,CASSVVSGGTISSYNEQFF
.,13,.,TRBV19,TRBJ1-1,TGTGCCAGTAGCCTTACCGAAGGGGCTGAAGCTTTCTTT,CASSLTEGAEAFF
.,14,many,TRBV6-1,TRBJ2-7,TGTGCCAGCAGTGAAGCGCTTCAGGTCTACGAGCAGTACTTC,CASSEALQVYEQYF